The sequence of this T cell receptor beta chain was determined in a study of T cell changes during pregnancy in multiple sclerosis (dated by TCRdb to the late 2010s). For context, the study as a whole: In women with multiple sclerosis, the researchers looked at how the T cell repertoire shifted as pregnancy progressed.

Library preparation used the immunoSEQ multiplex PCR assay. Drawn from immuneACCESS, this table holds only the in-frame rearrangements with V and J called that TCRdb kept. Clones are partly lost; checked studies trace under half to an unresolved V gene and leave the rest unexplained. Across this sample there are approximately 79,000 clones, with 85% to 95% seen only once. Around 0.75% of the sample belongs to the ten largest clones. Notes on this clone: Its antigen has not been determined. Base quality data are lacking; no much larger clone is found one base away.

The sequences come from peripheral blood, collected in the second trimester of pregnancy. This TCR came from a female donor in good health, enrolled as a control in a pregnancy study.

The nucleotides read TGTGCCAGCAGCTTATACTCCCCTCCCAATGAGCAGTTCTTC. This encodes CASSLYSPPNEQFF. The chain couples TRBV13 to TRBJ2-1, with the D gene not clear enough to name. CDR1 and CDR2 were assigned from the germline V gene (reference sequence) as PRHDT and FYEKMQ. Cut back by 2 bases and 6 bases, the V and J ends lie 11 bases apart. The CDR3 has 14 amino acids, counting the end cysteine and phenylalanine. Only the CDR3 DNA is retained, 42 bases long and in frame from the first base. Full variable domain (CDR3 extended with the reference TRBV13 and TRBJ2-1 proteins): AAGVIQSPRHLIKEKRETATLKCYPIPRHDTVYWYQQGPGQDPQFLISFYEKMQSDKGSIPDRFSAQQFSDYHSELNMSSLELGDSALYFCASSLYSPPNEQFFGPGTRLTVL.